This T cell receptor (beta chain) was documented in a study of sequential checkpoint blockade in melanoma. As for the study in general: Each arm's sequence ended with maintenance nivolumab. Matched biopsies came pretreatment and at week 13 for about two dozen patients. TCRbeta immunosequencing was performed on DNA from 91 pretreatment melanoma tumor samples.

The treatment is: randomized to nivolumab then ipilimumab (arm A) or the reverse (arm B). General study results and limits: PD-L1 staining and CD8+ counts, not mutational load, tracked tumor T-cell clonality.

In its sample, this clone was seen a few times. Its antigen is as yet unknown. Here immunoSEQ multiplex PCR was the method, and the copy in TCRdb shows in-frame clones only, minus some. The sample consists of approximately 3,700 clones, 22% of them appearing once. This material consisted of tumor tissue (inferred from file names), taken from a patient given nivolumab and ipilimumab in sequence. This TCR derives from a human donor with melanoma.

The CDR3 spells CASSPFQQENSPLHF. The CDR3 DNA follows: TGTGCCAGCTCACCTTTTCAACAGGAAAATTCACCCCTCCACTTT. The chain carries TRBV18 and TRBJ1-6; possibly TRBD1 for D (5 bases). The length of the CDR3 is 15 residues. The germline V gene has CDR1 KGHSH and CDR2 LQKENI. The germline V and J ends were trimmed by 3 bases and 7 bases, with 13 bases remaining between them.